What follows are 3 T cell receptor beta chains derived from one specimen sequenced in a study of T cells in Graves' hyperthyroidism and ophthalmopathy (dated by TCRdb to about 2019). The library was obtained by multiplex PCR. This sample was sequenced with an Illumina HiSeq 2000. TCR beta CDR3 regions were amplified from RNA transcripts. The first round of RT-PCR for the TCR CDR3 was performed with the HTBI primer set and the Qiagen OneStep RT-PCR kit. TCRdb trimmed public reads at Q25 via fastp, called clones via MiXCR and kept in-frame beta chains. A single entry per CDR3 protein holds the most common genes and DNA from its merged rows. The sample includes under 450,000 distinct CDR3 sequences, with about 17% observed a single time. The ten largest account for almost 35% of the sample. Input material: blood. Receptor source: a woman younger than 45 with Graves' hyperthyroidism that later progressed to Graves' ophthalmopathy.

This clonotype came up many times. This chain links TRBV12-5 with TRBJ2-3, with D hard to call. Germline loops: CDR1 LGHNT, CDR2 FRNRAP. CDR3 length: 15 amino acids. Trimming took 1 base from V and 2 from J, leaving 10 bases between them. The CDR3 region has the DNA TGTGCTAGTGGTTTGGGTCCCGAGCACACAGATACGCAGTATTTT. Residues: CASGLGPEHTDTQYF.

This clonotype has ten or more counts. This chain connects TRBV5-4 to TRBJ2-1; TRBD2 matches 7 bases. Unmatched junction bases numbered 7, after V lost 3 bases and J lost 1 base. The germline gives CDR1 SGHNT, CDR2 YYREEE (reference sequence). The CDR3 length is 16 residues. The CDR3 DNA reads as TGTGCCAGCAGCTATGGTGGTAGCGGGTCCTACAATGAGCAGTTCTTC. Residues: CASSYGGSGSYNEQFF.

V gene TRBV29-1 combines with J gene TRBJ2-2; 11 bases align to TRBD1. The V and J ends lost 1 base and 5 bases, in that order; junction bases with no gene match: 3. This CDR3 is 15 amino acids long. CDR1 is SQVTM, CDR2 ANQGSEA, per germline. DNA for the CDR3: TGCAGCGTTGAAGGAGGGACAGGGGGGACCGGGGAGCTGTTTTTT. As protein: CSVEGGTGGTGELFF.